Listed below are T cell receptor beta chains from one sample, sequenced in a study of T-cell reconstitution after alpha-beta-depleted transplantation in children. Via MiXCR, TCRdb re-called the PCR reads, giving one row per CDR3 protein. This sample carries about 110,000 distinct CDR3 sequences, about 6% of them seen once, and the ten largest clones take roughly 23%. Sequenced here: PBMCs, mostly from graft donor cells, sampled 360 days after TCRalphabeta/CD19-depleted stem cell transplant. The receptor set was obtained from a male patient between 2 and 10 years old who had a stem cell transplant for acute lymphoblastic leukemia, so the T cells may come from the graft donor. CDR3s include the opening cysteine and the closing phenylalanine or tryptophan. A D gene is named only where the DNA matches it firmly. The size entry is marked missing in some rows and otherwise reads once, few, many or a size class.

TRBJ2-3,-,TRBV4-3,many,CASSQASPDTQYF,TGCGCCAGCAGCCAGGCATCTCCAGATACGCAGTATTTT
TRBJ2-7,-,TRBV19,few,CASNPWASRTYEQYF,TGTGCCAGTAACCCGTGGGCTAGCCGAACCTACGAGCAGTACTTC
TRBJ2-3,-,TRBV7-3,-,CASSYGPNPVADTQYF,TGTGCCAGCAGCTACGGACCCAACCCGGTTGCAGATACGCAGTATTTT
TRBJ2-3,-,TRBV4-3,-,CASSQDDLTDTQNF,TGCGCCAGCAGCCAAGATGATCTCACAGATACGCAGAATTTT
TRBJ2-3,TRBD2,TRBV13,-,CASSPGTSGYTQYF,TGTGCCAGCAGCCCCGGGACTAGCGGGTATACGCAGTATTTT
TRBJ1-1,-,TRBV4-3,-,CASSQDQGNTEAFF,TGCGCCAGCAGCCAAGATCAAGGGAACACTGAAGCTTTCTTT
TRBJ2-1,-,TRBV13,many,CASTSRGWKDEQFF,TGTGCCAGCACCTCCCGGGGATGGAAGGATGAGCAGTTCTTC
TRBJ2-7,-,TRBV7-2,many,CASSLELANSYEQYF,TGTGCCAGCAGCTTAGAGCTAGCGAACTCCTACGAGCAGTACTTC
TRBJ2-7,TRBD1,TRBV20-1,many,CSPMGQGYEQYF,TGCAGTCCAATGGGACAGGGCTACGAGCAGTACTTC
TRBJ2-3,-,TRBV25-1,-,CASSTTGTYTDTQYF,TGTGCCAGCAGTACCACAGGGACCTACACAGATACGCAGTATTTT
TRBJ1-2,-,TRBV13,-,CASSLGSSSYGYTF,TGTGCCAGCAGCCTCGGGTCCTCAAGCTATGGCTACACCTTC
TRBJ2-7,-,TRBV7-3,few,CASSLRSAPTEQYF,TGTGCCAGCAGCTTAAGGTCGGCCCCTACCGAGCAGTACTTC
TRBJ2-7,-,TRBV20-1,many,CSARDPTASYEQYF,TGCAGTGCTAGAGATCCAACGGCGTCCTACGAGCAGTACTTC
TRBJ1-2,-,TRBV28,-,CASSLKERGKFYGYTF,TGTGCCAGCAGTTTAAAAGAGAGGGGGAAGTTCTATGGCTACACCTTC
TRBJ1-1,-,TRBV4-3,few,CASSQDRGEEAFF,TGCGCCAGCAGCCAAGATCGGGGGGAGGAAGCTTTCTTT
TRBJ2-4,-,TRBV19,-,CASSIVTRGGKNIQYF,TGTGCCAGTAGTATAGTAACTAGGGGCGGCAAAAACATTCAGTACTTC
TRBJ1-1,TRBD1,TRBV10-3,many,CAISESKTGGNTEAFF,TGTGCCATCAGTGAGTCGAAAACAGGGGGGAACACTGAAGCTTTCTTT
TRBJ2-3,-,TRBV28,-,CASSSKRVYTDTQYF,TGTGCCAGCAGTTCCAAGCGGGTCTACACAGATACGCAGTATTTT
TRBJ2-7,TRBD2,TRBV5-1,few,CASSGPTSGRSYEQYF,TGCGCCAGCAGCGGGCCGACTAGCGGGCGGTCCTACGAGCAGTACTTC
TRBJ1-5,-,TRBV6-5,-,CASSYSQAYQPQHF,TGTGCCAGCAGTTACTCCCAAGCTTACCAGCCCCAGCATTTT
TRBJ1-1,-,TRBV6-5,many,CASSYNDIGVEAFF,TGTGCCAGCAGTTACAACGACATCGGAGTTGAAGCTTTCTTT
TRBJ2-2,-,TRBV6-2/TRBV6-3,few,CASTYPRGGNTGELFF,TGTGCCAGCACCTATCCCCGGGGCGGGAACACCGGGGAGCTGTTTTTT
TRBJ2-2,TRBD1,TRBV13,few,CASSPDRGMGTGELFF,TGTGCCAGCAGCCCGGACAGGGGGATGGGTACCGGGGAGCTGTTTTTT
TRBJ1-5,-,TRBV6-1,many,CASSPKLGAPNQPQHF,TGTGCCAGCAGCCCCAAATTAGGGGCGCCGAATCAGCCCCAGCATTTT
TRBJ2-2,-,TRBV6-4,-,CASSDWPGAPGELFF,TGTGCCAGCAGTGACTGGCCGGGCGCCCCCGGGGAGCTGTTTTTT
TRBJ1-1,TRBD1,TRBV12-3/TRBV12-4,-,CASKEGANTEAFF,TGTGCCAGCAAGGAGGGGGCGAACACTGAAGCTTTCTTT
TRBJ2-5,TRBD1,TRBV9,-,CASSPGGKETQYF,TGTGCCAGCAGCCCAGGGGGTAAAGAGACCCAGTACTTC
TRBJ2-7,TRBD2,TRBV10-3,many,CAISEPREGLHEQYF,TGTGCCATCAGTGAGCCTAGGGAGGGACTCCACGAGCAGTACTTC
TRBJ1-5,-,TRBV5-6,many,CASSFENQPQHF,TGTGCCAGCAGCTTTGAGAACCAACCCCAGCATTTT
TRBJ2-5,-,TRBV4-3,many,CASSQDLGAPKETQYF,TGCGCCAGCAGCCAAGATCTAGGGGCCCCCAAAGAGACCCAGTACTTC
TRBJ1-2,TRBD1,TRBV19,few,CASRGRVQGAPYGYTF,TGTGCCAGTCGCGGGAGGGTACAGGGGGCTCCCTATGGCTACACCTTC
TRBJ2-7,-,TRBV5-6,-,CASGGRPYEQYF,TGTGCCAGCGGCGGACGGCCCTACGAGCAGTACTTC
TRBJ2-2,TRBD1,TRBV4-1,few,CASSLNRGRGTGELFF,TGCGCCAGCAGCCTAAACAGGGGGCGGGGCACCGGGGAGCTGTTTTTT
TRBJ1-1,-,TRBV13,many,CASSPERDTEAFF,TGTGCCAGCAGCCCCGAGAGGGACACTGAAGCTTTCTTT
TRBJ1-2,TRBD1,TRBV9,-,CASSGTGGGYTF,TGTGCCAGCAGCGGAACAGGGGGGGGCTACACCTTC
TRBJ2-1,-,TRBV7-9,-,CASSFVKGHRSYNEQFF,TGTGCCAGCAGCTTTGTGAAGGGACATCGCTCCTACAATGAGCAGTTCTTC
TRBJ1-6,-,TRBV25-1,many,CASSEVLGNSPLHF,TGTGCCAGCAGTGAAGTTCTGGGTAATTCACCCCTCCACTTT
TRBJ2-2,TRBD2,TRBV5-5,few,CASRGGGLAGELFF,TGTGCCAGCAGAGGCGGGGGACTGGCCGGGGAGCTGTTTTTT
TRBJ2-1,TRBD2,TRBV9,few,CASSVSTRTSGGGYNEQFF,TGTGCCAGCAGCGTCTCTACCCGGACTAGCGGGGGCGGGTACAATGAGCAGTTCTTC
TRBJ2-4,-,TRBV28,-,CASGPGPINIQYF,TGTGCCAGCGGCCCCGGGCCCATAAACATTCAGTACTTC
TRBJ2-3,-,TRBV28,many,CASSRRGSISTDTQYF,TGTGCCAGCAGTAGGAGGGGCTCTATCAGCACAGATACGCAGTATTTT
TRBJ2-7,-,TRBV9,-,CASSGSTYEQYF,TGTGCCAGCAGCGGCAGCACCTACGAGCAGTACTTC
TRBJ2-1,-,TRBV5-1,-,CASRAADSYNEQFF,TGCGCCAGCCGGGCAGCGGACTCCTACAATGAGCAGTTCTTC
TRBJ2-3,-,TRBV15,many,CATSSLAASSTDTQYF,TGTGCCACCAGCAGTCTGGCAGCATCCAGCACAGATACGCAGTATTTT
TRBJ2-1,-,TRBV24-1,many,CATSDRGDSSYNEQFF,TGTGCCACCAGTGATCGGGGAGATAGCTCCTACAATGAGCAGTTCTTC
TRBJ1-2,-,TRBV5-4,many,CASSLVGNHGFYGYTF,TGTGCCAGCAGCTTGGTAGGGAATCACGGCTTCTATGGCTACACCTTC
TRBJ2-7,-,TRBV11-2,-,CASSLDPSRYEQYF,TGTGCCAGCAGCTTAGACCCATCCCGCTACGAGCAGTACTTC
TRBJ2-3,TRBD1,TRBV7-9,few,CASSWGLRGRTDTQYF,TGTGCCAGCAGCTGGGGTTTGAGGGGGCGCACAGATACGCAGTATTTT
TRBJ2-7,TRBD2,TRBV15,many,CATSRGTSGVYEQYF,TGTGCCACCAGCCGAGGGACTAGCGGAGTTTACGAGCAGTACTTC
TRBJ2-7,-,TRBV12-3/TRBV12-4,many,CASSFAVSYEQYF,TGTGCCAGCAGTTTCGCAGTCTCCTACGAGCAGTACTTC
TRBJ2-6,-,TRBV28,few,CASSPDRGRTSGANVLTF,TGTGCCAGCAGCCCTGATCGGGGTAGGACTTCTGGGGCCAACGTCCTGACTTTC
TRBJ2-7,-,TRBV7-2,few,CASSLGVTYEQYF,TGTGCCAGCAGCTTGGGGGTTACCTACGAGCAGTACTTC